Below are 18 T cell receptor beta chains sequenced from a single sample in a study of identical twins. TCRdb analysed the 5' RACE reads with MiXCR anew, one entry per CDR3 protein. The sample carries about 200,000 distinct CDR3 sequences, roughly 15% recorded once. The same data also went into a second study, on T cells expressing NK-cell markers.

The sequenced sample was CD8+ T cells sorted from blood. These receptors all stem from a woman aged 18-35 years in good health.

The chain links TRBV4-1 to TRBJ2-7, with D unresolved. The CDR3 totals 13 residues. Trimming removed 1 base at V and 2 bases at J, with 6 bases between. Germline V lookup: CDR1 MGHRA, CDR2 YSYEKL. This CDR3 reads CASSQVWTYEQYF. The CDR3 DNA reads TGCGCCAGCAGCCAAGTCTGGACCTACGAGCAGTACTTC.

This clonotype was counted a few times. The CDR3 reads CASSYGPPPALVDADTQYF. The CDR3 bases are TGTGCCAGCAGTTATGGGCCCCCCCCCGCTCTTGTGGATGCAGATACGCAGTATTTT. The chain joins TRBV6-2 or TRBV6-3 to TRBJ2-3; D call uncertain. The germline CDR1 and CDR2 sequences are MNHEY and SVGEGT. Trimming left V 3 bases short and J 4 bases short, with 26 bases between. The CDR3 consists of 19 residues.

This chain joins TRBV19 and TRBJ1-5, with 7 bases fitting TRBD1. Germline loops: CDR1 LNHDA, CDR2 SQIVND (reference sequence). V dropped 1 base and J dropped 1; count of bases not matched to a gene: 1. This CDR3 contains 15 residues. CDR3 DNA sequence: TGTGCCAGTAGTATAGTGGGACAGAGCAATCAGCCCCAGCATTTT. This codes for CASSIVGQSNQPQHF.

This sequence joins TRBV11-2 and TRBJ2-3, with TRBD2 as a possible D gene (6 bases). CDR1 is SGHAT and CDR2 is FQNNGV in the germline V gene. Trimming left V 1 base short and J 5 bases short, with 16 bases between. CDR3 length: 16 residues. The CDR3 here is CASSLVERTEGDTQYF. CDR3 bases: TGTGCCAGCAGCTTAGTTGAGCGGACGGAGGGAGATACGCAGTATTTT.

This clonotype was detected a few times. The chain carries TRBV20-1 and TRBJ2-4, with D unclear. Trimming pared 1 base from V and 4 bases from J, leaving 8 bases between. Germline CDR1 reads DFQATT; CDR2 reads SNEGSKA (reference sequence). The length of the CDR3 is 13 residues. The CDR3 DNA is TGCAGTGCTAGAGCTACCGAGAAAAACATTCAGTACTTC. This translates into CSARATEKNIQYF.

V is TRBV9 and J is TRBJ2-3, with D possibly TRBD2 on 7 matching bases. The CDR3 sequence is 16 residues long. The germline V gene encodes CDR1 SGDLS and CDR2 YYNGEE. Trimming left V 4 bases short and J 5 bases short, with 20 bases between. The chain's CDR3 is CASSHPRGGLGDTQYF. The CDR3 DNA is TGTGCCAGCAGCCACCCACGCGGGGGCCTCGGAGATACGCAGTATTTT.

This clonotype showed up just a few times. The CDR3 nucleotides read TGTGCCAGCAGCTTACCCAGGGGCTACGAGCAGTACTTC. Translation: CASSLPRGYEQYF. The V and J genes are TRBV5-8 and TRBJ2-7; tentatively, D is TRBD1 (6 bases). Per the germline V gene, CDR1 is SGHTS and CDR2 is YDEGEE. The CDR3 is 13 amino acids. V was pared by 2 bases and J by 3 bases, with 9 bases between.

This rearrangement joins TRBV12-3 or TRBV12-4 to TRBJ2-3; D remains unclear. V lost 7 bases and J lost 7, with 15 bases in between. This CDR3 spans 13 amino acids. The CDR3 DNA follows: TGTGCCAGCACCCCCGAGAGAGCAAATACGCAGTATTTT. As protein: CASTPERANTQYF.

In DNA form, the CDR3 reads TGCAGTGCGCCCTTTGGCACCGGGGAGCTGTTTTTT. Its translation: CSAPFGTGELFF. J is TRBJ2-2 and V is TRBV20-1; D remains ambiguous. CDR1 is DFQATT, CDR2 SNEGSKA, per germline (reference sequence). The V gene lost 6 bases and the J gene lost 4 bases, with 9 bases spanning the gap. This CDR3 is built from 12 residues.

In this sample, this clonotype turned up a few times. The chain combines TRBV15 with TRBJ1-1; D not certain. Germline V gene data show CDR1 as LNHNV and CDR2 as YYDKDF (reference sequence). The length of the CDR3 is 14 residues. V was shortened by 5 bases and J by 1 base, with 11 bases between the two germline ends. The CDR3 DNA follows: TGTGCCACCAGCCGAAATGACGGGAACACTGAAGCTTTCTTT. Protein: CATSRNDGNTEAFF. Complete variable domain (other parts from reference TRBV15 and TRBJ1-1): DAMVIQNPRYQVTQFGKPVTLSCSQTLNHNVMYWYQQKSSQAPKLLFHYYDKDFNNEADTPDNFQSRRPNTSFCFLDIRSPGLGDTAMYLCATSRNDGNTEAFFGQGTRLTVV.

This clonotype appeared a few times. The V call is TRBV6-1, the J call TRBJ2-5, with 8 bases aligning to TRBD1. The germline V gene has CDR1 MNHNS and CDR2 SASEGT. The CDR3 runs 18 residues. J gave up 5 bases and V 6 bases, and 20 bases lay outside the gene matches. Written as DNA, the CDR3 is TGTGCCAGCAGGAGACAGTTTCCCGGACAGGGACGGGCGGAGACCCAGTACTTC. This translates into CASRRQFPGQGRAETQYF.

The rearrangement uses TRBV7-6 and TRBJ2-5; the match to TRBD1 covers 8 bases. Unmatched junction bases numbered 6, after V lost 1 base and J lost 5 bases. Germline V CDR1 and CDR2: SGHVS, FNYEAQ. This CDR3 region has 15 residues. The CDR3, as DNA: TGTGCCAGCAGCTTAGGGACAGGGACGAGTGAGACCCAGTACTTC. Encoded protein: CASSLGTGTSETQYF.

This clonotype has a handful of counts. The chain employs TRBV29-1 and TRBJ1-1, with 8 bases aligning to TRBD1. The V segment lost 6 bases and the J segment 11 bases; nucleotides outside the gene matches: 8. The CDR3 covers 11 residues. Germline CDR1 is SQVTM and CDR2 is ANQGSEA. CDR3 sequence: CSVGTGWGAFF. As DNA, the CDR3 is TGCAGCGTGGGGACAGGCTGGGGGGCTTTCTTT.

This clonotype was counted between two and nine times. This sequence joins TRBV6-5 and TRBJ1-4; a weak D match, TRBD1 (5 bases). The ends were cut back, 4 bases at V and 6 bases at J, with 12 bases in the middle. Germline V gene data show CDR1 as MNHEY and CDR2 as SVGAGI. The CDR3 is 14 residues long. This CDR3 reads CASSSGAGDEKLFF. CDR3 nucleotide sequence: TGTGCCAGCAGTTCCGGGGCGGGGGATGAAAAACTGTTTTTT.

This clonotype was observed a handful of times. The genes are TRBV7-9 and TRBJ2-7; D unresolved. Per the germline V gene, CDR1 is SEHNR and CDR2 is FQNEAQ (reference sequence). There are 15 residues in the CDR3. Trimming removed 0 bases from V and 2 bases from J, with 11 bases in between. In nucleotides, the CDR3 is TGTGCCAGCAGCTTAGCGAGAACGGCAGCCTACGAGCAGTACTTC. Translation: CASSLARTAAYEQYF.

This clonotype was detected a few times. The gene calls are TRBV20-1 and TRBJ2-3, with unresolved D. In germline, CDR1 is DFQATT, CDR2 SNEGSKA (reference sequence). Deletions cut 1 base from V and 2 bases from J, with 10 bases between. This CDR3 is 14 amino acids long. The CDR3 coding sequence is TGCAGTGCTAGAGTAATTAGATTCACAGATACGCAGTATTTT. Translating it yields CSARVIRFTDTQYF.

The gene calls are TRBV20-1 and TRBJ2-3; 8 bases align to TRBD2. Trimming cost V 3 bases and J 5 bases; bases outside gene matches: 7. Germline lookup yields CDR1 DFQATT and CDR2 SNEGSKA (reference sequence). The CDR3 extends over 14 amino acids. CDR3: CSARAAGALDTQYF. CDR3 sequence (DNA): TGCAGTGCTAGGGCAGCGGGGGCTTTAGATACGCAGTATTTT.

The table lists this clonotype with a few counts. This chain joins TRBV6-1 and TRBJ2-1; a possible D gene is TRBD1 (5 bases). The germline V gene has CDR1 MNHNS and CDR2 SASEGT. The CDR3 is made up of 13 amino acids. V lost 5 bases and J lost 7, with 12 bases in between. The CDR3 DNA sequence: TGTGCCAGCAGTCAGGACCAGGGTAATGAGCAGTTCTTC. Translating it yields CASSQDQGNEQFF.